The clone carrying this T cell receptor (beta chain) has a handful of counts. Antigen: not known. CDR1 and CDR2 from the germline V gene are SQVTM and ANQGSEA. V lost 5 bases and J 6 bases, leaving 17 bases between the germline ends. The CDR3 runs to 14 residues. This sample was taken from a study of CD8+ T cells in alopecia areata. At the level of the study: A regimen of oral tofacitinib, 5 to 10 mg twice daily, was given to treated patients.

Study results and caveats: In lesional scalp, particularly from alopecia totalis/universalis, clonality was higher than in normal scalp.

As the sequencing template, cDNA was produced by extracting RNA and reverse transcribing it. The protocol was immunoSEQ multiplex PCR, while the TCRdb copy is restricted to in-frame clones and leaves out a portion. The table records 100,000 to 150,000 clones, 50% to 60% of them present only once. The source material was CD4+ T cells sorted from blood, sampled at week 0. J is TRBJ2-1 and V is TRBV29-1; maybe TRBD1 (6 bases). The sequence derives from a human donor with alopecia areata. The CDR3 region has the DNA TGCAGCGTTCGGCCCCAGGGGAGAGTCAATGAGCAGTTCTTC. Translation gives CSVRPQGRVNEQFF.